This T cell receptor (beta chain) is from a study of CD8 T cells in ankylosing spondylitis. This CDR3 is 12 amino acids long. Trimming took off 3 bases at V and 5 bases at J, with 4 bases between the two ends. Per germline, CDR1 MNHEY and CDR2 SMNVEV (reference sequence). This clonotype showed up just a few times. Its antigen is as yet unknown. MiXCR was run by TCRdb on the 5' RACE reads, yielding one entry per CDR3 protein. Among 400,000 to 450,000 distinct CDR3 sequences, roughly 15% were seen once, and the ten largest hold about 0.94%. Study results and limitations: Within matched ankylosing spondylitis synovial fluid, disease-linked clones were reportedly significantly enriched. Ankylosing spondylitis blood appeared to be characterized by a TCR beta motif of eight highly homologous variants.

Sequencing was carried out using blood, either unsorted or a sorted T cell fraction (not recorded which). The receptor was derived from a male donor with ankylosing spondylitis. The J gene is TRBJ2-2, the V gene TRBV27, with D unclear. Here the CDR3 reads CASSFLTGELFF. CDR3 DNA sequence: TGTGCCAGCAGTTTTCTGACCGGGGAGCTGTTTTTT.